This T cell receptor beta chain was captured by sequencing in a study of blood T cell repertoires in COVID-19. On the study more broadly: T cells, B-cell-depleted T cells, or PBMCs provided the cDNA or gDNA that served as material.

Libraries were prepared by immunoSEQ multiplex PCR; TCRdb keeps only in-frame clonotypes and omits some of them. The sample has 140,000 to 150,000 clones, almost 80% seen once; the top ten hold 7% to 9%. This CDR3 is built from 16 residues. The germline V gene encodes CDR1 MGHRA and CDR2 YSYEKL. V lost 3 bases to trimming and J lost 1 base; unmatched junction nucleotides: 7. What was sequenced was peripheral blood. The receptor's source is a middle-aged man with active or convalescent COVID-19. This chain links TRBV4-1 with TRBJ2-3; 7 nucleotides agree with TRBD2. The chain's CDR3 is CASSHPGLDGTDTQYF. The CDR3 region has the DNA TGCGCCAGCAGCCACCCCGGACTAGACGGCACAGATACGCAGTATTTT.